This T cell receptor beta chain was obtained from a study of spatial heterogeneity in lung cancer. Study findings and constraints: Expanded alpha and beta TCR counts within tumors tracked tumor mutation counts.

The CDR3 is 13 amino acids. Germline V gene lookup returns CDR1 WSHSY and CDR2 SAAADI. V gave up 4 bases and J gave up 10 bases; unmatched junction bases: 5. TCRdb re-derived calls from the 5' RACE reads in MiXCR, one entry per CDR3 protein. The top ten hold about 20% of the sample, which has under 7,000 distinct CDR3 sequences, 3.1% seen once. Time point: sample taken at primary tumor resection. The sample holds many counts of this clonotype. Antigen specificity is unknown. The origin of this receptor is a male donor with early-stage non-small cell lung cancer. The chain combines TRBV10-2 with TRBJ2-1; TRBD1 matches 9 bases. This specimen consisted of lung tumor tissue, obtained at surgery. The CDR3 bases are TGCGCCAGCAGTGGGGACAGGGAGCGGGAGCAGTTCTTC. Translated, it gives CASSGDREREQFF.